This entry lists 29 T cell receptor beta chains sequenced from one sample in a study of blood T cell repertoires in COVID-19. Data came from immunoSEQ multiplex PCR; TCRdb stores just in-frame clones and leaves some out. Counted here are under 130,000 clones, roughly 80% occurring once; the ten biggest clones make up 15%. The material sequenced was peripheral blood. Every receptor here comes from a woman older than 75 with acute or convalescent COVID-19.

The chain has TRBV7-2 and TRBJ2-5; TRBD1 is a possible D gene (6 bases). This CDR3 has 17 amino acids. Trimming removed 3 bases at V and 1 base at J, with 18 bases between. The V gene's germline CDR1 is SGHTA and CDR2 FQGNSA. The CDR3 protein is CASSFSGAWGPQETQYF. The DNA for the CDR3 is TGTGCCAGCAGCTTTTCAGGGGCTTGGGGGCCCCAAGAGACCCAGTACTTC.

The rearrangement links TRBV7-9 to TRBJ2-5; TRBD2 matches 8 bases. Germline V gene data show CDR1 as SEHNR and CDR2 as FQNEAQ (reference sequence). The V segment lost 2 bases and the J segment 2 bases; nucleotides outside the gene matches: 4. The CDR3 is 15 residues long. The CDR3 coding sequence is TGTGCCAGCAGCTTAACGGGAGGGCGGCAAGAGACCCAGTACTTC. It yields the protein CASSLTGGRQETQYF.

CDR3 protein: CASSRGTGVGETQYF. DNA for the CDR3: TGTGCCAGCTCACGTGGGACAGGGGTAGGAGAGACCCAGTACTTC. The V call is TRBV18, the J call TRBJ2-5; 10 bases map to TRBD1. Trimming removed 4 bases from V and 4 bases from J; junction bases left unmatched: 6. This CDR3 contains 15 residues. Germline V lookup: CDR1 KGHSH, CDR2 LQKENI.

V usage is TRBV27 and J usage is TRBJ1-1; D uncertain. CDR1 is MNHEY, CDR2 SMNVEV, per germline (reference sequence). V was cut by 4 bases and J by 6 bases, with 12 bases left in between. The CDR3 extends over 13 amino acids. The CDR3 nucleotides read TGTGCCAGCAGTTCGGGGATGAGCTCTGAAGCTTTCTTT. Translating gives CASSSGMSSEAFF.

This chain connects TRBV21-1 to TRBJ2-7; the table gives TRBD2 as D, unverified against the DNA. TRBV21-1 is given as a pseudogene. The CDR3 has 18 amino acids. The CDR3, as DNA: TGTGCCAGCAGCAAAGGGCCCGTGACTCTAGAGGAGACCTACGAGCAGTACGTC. It is translated as CASSKGPVTLEETYEQYV.

The rearrangement uses TRBV6-5 and TRBJ2-1; unclear D gene. CDR1 is MNHEY and CDR2 is SVGAGI in the germline V gene. There are 15 residues in the CDR3. Trimming took off 0 bases at V and 8 bases at J, with 14 bases between the two ends. The CDR3: CASSYSTFRWDEQFF. The CDR3 DNA is TGTGCCAGCAGTTACTCGACGTTCAGGTGGGATGAGCAGTTCTTC.

The V and J genes are TRBV7-8 and TRBJ1-1; 8 positions agree with TRBD1. CDR3 length: 17 residues. CDR1 is SGHVS, CDR2 FQNEAQ, per germline. V gave up 5 bases and J gave up 4 bases; unmatched junction bases: 15. The CDR3 spells CASSPSAGGSTSTEAFF. The CDR3 region has the DNA TGTGCCAGCAGCCCGTCGGCAGGGGGCTCGACTAGCACTGAAGCTTTCTTT.

CDR3 protein: CAWSPGLAGYEQYV. The CDR3 nucleotides read TGTGCCTGGAGTCCGGGACTAGCGGGGTACGAGCAGTACGTC. The genes are TRBV30 and TRBJ2-7; TRBD2 matches at 13 bases. This CDR3 contains 14 residues. Looked up from germline, CDR1 is GTSNPN and CDR2 is SVGIG (reference sequence). The J segment lost 4 bases and the V segment lost 2 bases, leaving 2 bases of the junction unmatched.

This chain joins TRBV2 and TRBJ1-3; 8 bases are a match to TRBD1. Germline CDR1 and CDR2: SNHLY and FYNNEI. The ends lost 5 bases at V and 8 bases at J; junction bases unmatched: 8. This CDR3 is 14 amino acids long. The CDR3 DNA is TGTGCCAGCAGTCAGGGACAGGCTTGGGACACCATATATTTT. Translated: CASSQGQAWDTIYF.

This clone has a single count. The chain links TRBV9 to TRBJ1-6, with D maybe TRBD1 (6 bases). V shed 0 bases and J shed 8 bases, with 9 bases lying between them. CDR1 and CDR2 (germline): SGDLS, YYNGEE. CDR3 length: 14 amino acids. Here the CDR3 DNA reads TGTGCCAGCAGCGTAGGAGCAGGGGATTCACCCCTCCACTTT. Its translation: CASSVGAGDSPLHF.

This clone appeared once. This rearrangement joins TRBV10-2 to TRBJ2-5; TRBD2 aligns across 11 bases. CDR3 length: 14 amino acids. With V trimmed by 4 bases and J by 2 bases, 0 bases remained unmatched. CDR1 is WSHSY, CDR2 SAAADI, per germline. DNA for the CDR3: TGCGCCAGCAGTGTAGCGGGAGGGCAAGAGACCCAGTACTTC. Its translation: CASSVAGGQETQYF.

V gene TRBV27 combines with J gene TRBJ1-1; no clear D gene. Trimming shortened V by 0 bases and J by 1 base, and 9 bases separated the two germline ends. In germline, CDR1 is MNHEY, CDR2 SMNVEV (reference sequence). CDR3 size: 15 residues. The CDR3 DNA sequence: TGTGCCAGCAGTTTATCCTGGGCCTCGAACACTGAAGCTTTCTTT. As protein: CASSLSWASNTEAFF.

This sequence joins TRBV3-1 (or the pseudogene TRBV3-2) and TRBJ2-2; 7 bases are shared with TRBD2. Germline CDR1 and CDR2: LGHDT and YNNKEL (reference sequence). There are 16 residues in the CDR3. The trim removed 1 base at V and 6 bases at J, leaving 8 bases unmatched. The CDR3 nucleotides read TGTGCCAGCAGCCAAGGGAGCGGGACCTCTTCCGGGGAGCTGTTTTTT. This translates into CASSQGSGTSSGELFF.

The rearrangement links TRBV30 to TRBJ2-4; D possibly corresponds to TRBD1 (6 bases). V was trimmed by 0 bases and J by 1 base, leaving 16 bases between them. This CDR3 region has 17 residues. Germline V gene data show CDR1 as GTSNPN and CDR2 as SVGIG (reference sequence). CDR3 in DNA: TGTGCCTGGAGTGTACCAGGTCGAGACAGGGCCAAAAACATTCAGTACTTC. Protein product: CAWSVPGRDRAKNIQYF.

This chain connects TRBV28 to TRBJ2-5, with TRBD1 matching 10 bases. The CDR3 has 15 amino acids. Unmatched junction bases numbered 8, after V lost 5 bases and J lost 5 bases. Germline V CDR1 and CDR2: MDHEN, SYDVKM. CDR3 in DNA: TGTGCCAGCAGTGGGGACAGGGGAAGGGAGGAGACCCAGTACTTC. It is translated as CASSGDRGREETQYF.

V gene TRBV6-2 or TRBV6-3 combines with J gene TRBJ1-1; TRBD1 is a possible D gene (6 bases). The CDR3 is made up of 15 amino acids. The V and J ends lost 4 bases and 0 bases respectively, with 12 bases between them. In germline, CDR1 is MNHEY, CDR2 SVGEGT. The CDR3 sequence: CASSWDTGMNTEAFF. CDR3 coding DNA: TGTGCCAGCAGTTGGGACACAGGGATGAACACTGAAGCTTTCTTT.

The chain links TRBV7-8 to TRBJ2-7; weak D call: TRBD2 (5 bases). The CDR3 is made up of 14 amino acids. Deletions cut 4 bases from V and 0 bases from J, with 10 bases between. Germline CDR1 is SGHVS and CDR2 is FQNEAQ. CDR3 sequence: CASSSSRASYEQYV. The CDR3 DNA sequence: TGTGCCAGCAGCTCCTCGAGGGCCTCCTACGAGCAGTACGTC.

The chain uses TRBV10-3 and TRBJ2-3; TRBD2 agrees at 9 bases. The V gene end was trimmed by 4 bases and the J gene end by 5 bases; junction bases not matched to a gene: 19. Germline V gene sequence: CDR1 ENHRY, CDR2 SYGVKD. The CDR3 loop spans 19 amino acids. CDR3 in amino acids: CAISGPSGGTSSPVDTQYF. The CDR3 region has the DNA TGTGCCATCAGTGGGCCTTCTGGGGGGACTAGCTCGCCGGTAGATACGCAGTATTTT.

This clone turned up a few times. The CDR3 protein is CASSLGRGRAFF. The CDR3 DNA follows: TGTGCCAGCAGTTTGGGGAGGGGGAGAGCTTTCTTT. This chain connects TRBV12-3 or TRBV12-4 to TRBJ1-1; a weak D match, TRBD1 (6 bases). The V end was cut by 3 bases, the J end by 10 bases, with 12 bases between. The CDR3 length is 12 residues.

This chain links TRBV7-2 with TRBJ2-2, with 7 positions matching TRBD2. Unmatched junction bases numbered 5, after V lost 2 bases and J lost 2 bases. In germline, CDR1 is SGHTA, CDR2 FQGNSA. The CDR3 runs 16 residues. CDR3 protein: CASSLWRGRNTGELFF. The CDR3 nucleotides read TGTGCCAGCAGCTTATGGCGCGGGAGAAACACCGGGGAGCTGTTTTTT.

This sequence joins TRBV15 and TRBJ2-3; TRBD2 agrees at 9 bases. With V trimmed by 1 base and J by 3 bases, 5 bases remained unmatched. The CDR3 length is 16 residues. Germline V gene lookup returns CDR1 LNHNV and CDR2 YYDKDF (reference sequence). CDR3 protein: CATSRVASGTTDTQYF. The CDR3 nucleotides are TGTGCCACCAGCAGAGTGGCTAGCGGGACAACAGATACGCAGTATTTT.

The J gene is TRBJ2-1, the V gene TRBV27; 8 bases line up with TRBD1. The CDR3 is 14 residues long. Trimming took 2 bases from V and 12 from J; bases not matched to a gene: 9. Per the germline V gene, CDR1 is MNHEY and CDR2 is SMNVEV (reference sequence). The CDR3 loop is CASSLALKGTGQFF. The CDR3 DNA reads as TGTGCCAGCAGTTTAGCCCTGAAGGGGACAGGGCAGTTCTTC.

The genes are TRBV30 and TRBJ1-4; D is possibly TRBD1 (5 bases). From germline, CDR1 is GTSNPN and CDR2 SVGIG (reference sequence). The CDR3 is 15 residues long. V was cut by 1 base and J by 8 bases, with 17 bases left in between. DNA for the CDR3: TGTGCCTGGAGTGGGGTAGGCGGGGCGGTGGAAAAACTGTTTTTT. Protein product: CAWSGVGGAVEKLFF.

V gene TRBV19 combines with J gene TRBJ2-3; D is undetermined. The CDR3 consists of 14 residues. CDR1 LNHDA and CDR2 SQIVND come from the germline V gene (reference sequence). V dropped 4 bases and J dropped 0 bases, with 8 bases sitting between them. The CDR3 DNA reads TGTGCCAGTAGTAGCATCACTAGCACAGATACGCAGTATTTT. Encoded protein: CASSSITSTDTQYF.

V and J are TRBV19 and TRBJ1-6; D may be TRBD1 (5 bases). CDR3 length: 14 residues. Between the trimmed V and J ends, which lost 3 bases and 7 bases, there was a span of 10 bases. Germline CDR1 LNHDA, CDR2 SQIVND (reference sequence). The CDR3 spells CASSISTENSPLHF. The DNA of the CDR3 is TGTGCCAGTAGTATTTCGACAGAAAATTCACCCCTCCACTTT.

This chain uses TRBV2 with TRBJ1-1; D is ambiguous. The germline V gene encodes CDR1 SNHLY and CDR2 FYNNEI. The V gene lost 1 base and the J gene lost 2 bases, with 5 bases spanning the gap. This CDR3 has 13 amino acids. The CDR3 DNA reads as TGTGCCAGCAGTGAAGGACACAACACTGAAGCTTTCTTT. Its protein is CASSEGHNTEAFF.

The J gene is TRBJ2-5, the V gene TRBV5-4, with 7 bases matching TRBD1. V gave up 0 bases and J gave up 4 bases; unmatched junction bases: 9. This CDR3 comprises 16 residues. Germline lookup yields CDR1 SGHNT and CDR2 YYREEE (reference sequence). The CDR3 spells CASSLGQGVVGETQYF. CDR3 nucleotide sequence: TGTGCCAGCAGCTTGGGACAGGGAGTTGTGGGAGAGACCCAGTACTTC.

V gene TRBV11-3 combines with J gene TRBJ2-3, with D possibly being TRBD2 (7 bases). There are 16 residues in the CDR3. Germline values: CDR1 SGHNT, CDR2 YENEEA. Trimming took 3 bases from V and 1 from J, leaving 14 bases between them. In DNA, the CDR3 is TGTGCCAGCAGCTTCGGGGGGCGGAGAGGCACAGATACGCAGTATTTT. The encoded protein is CASSFGGRRGTDTQYF.

This clone was observed once. The CDR3 sequence is CASKRSGRGEKLFF. The CDR3 region has the DNA TGTGCCAGTAAGAGGAGCGGGCGAGGTGAAAAACTGTTTTTT. This sequence joins TRBV19 and TRBJ1-4; D remains ambiguous. Deletions cut 7 bases from V and 7 bases from J, with 16 bases between. The CDR3 consists of 14 residues. CDR1 LNHDA and CDR2 SQIVND come from the germline V gene (reference sequence).